The 29 T cell receptor beta chains presented below share a single source sample, sequenced in a study of T cell responses to AZD1222 COVID-19 vaccine. Assay used: immunoSEQ multiplex PCR; TCRdb lists only in-frame clones, some missing. The table includes fewer than 200,000 clones, about 91% detected once. Sequenced material: peripheral blood, taken on day 0 of AZD1222 vaccination. The receptors stem from an adult in good health.

This chain uses TRBV19 with TRBJ1-5; D unresolved. CDR1 and CDR2 from the germline V gene are LNHDA and SQIVND (reference sequence). The CDR3 runs to 15 residues. The V gene lost 6 bases and the J gene lost 4 bases, with 16 bases spanning the gap. The CDR3 loop is CASRPSGPFNQPQHF. The DNA for the CDR3 is TGTGCCAGTAGACCCTCCGGTCCTTTTAATCAGCCCCAGCATTTT.

This clone has more than one count but fewer than ten. The chain uses TRBV7-6 and TRBJ2-5; D is uncertain. This CDR3 comprises 17 residues. Trimming pared 1 base from V and 1 base from J, leaving 16 bases between. From germline, CDR1 is SGHVS and CDR2 FNYEAQ. The CDR3 nucleotides read TGTGCCAGCAGCTTAGAAGGCATTAGAGGCCCCCAAGAGACCCAGTACTTC. It is translated as CASSLEGIRGPQETQYF.

The chain carries TRBV24-1 and TRBJ2-6; D remains ambiguous. The length of the CDR3 is 17 residues. Per the germline V gene, CDR1 is KGHDR and CDR2 is SFDVKD. V lost 2 bases to trimming and J lost 0 bases, with 10 bases between them. The CDR3 DNA sequence: TGTGCCACCAGTGATTCCGGACGGGCCTCTGGGGCCAACGTCCTGACTTTC. Its translation: CATSDSGRASGANVLTF.

The V and J genes are TRBV10-3 and TRBJ1-5; D is unclear. V gave up 0 bases and J gave up 6 bases, with 12 bases separating them. CDR3 length: 15 amino acids. In germline, CDR1 is ENHRY, CDR2 SYGVKD. CDR3 sequence: CAISESEGGRQPQHF. Here the CDR3 DNA reads TGTGCCATCAGTGAGTCCGAGGGAGGGCGTCAGCCCCAGCATTTT.

The V and J genes are TRBV28 and TRBJ1-2, with D perhaps matching TRBD1 (6 bases). CDR1 is MDHEN and CDR2 is SYDVKM in the germline V gene. V was shortened by 8 bases and J by 4 bases, with 26 bases between the two germline ends. The CDR3 extends over 17 amino acids. The chain's CDR3 is CASGILGGFGGTYGYTF. CDR3 in DNA: TGTGCCAGCGGCATATTAGGAGGTTTCGGGGGCACCTATGGCTACACCTTC.

The J gene is TRBJ1-5, the V gene TRBV7-8, with D perhaps matching TRBD1 (6 bases). Trimming removed 2 bases from V and 7 bases from J, with 12 bases in between. The CDR3 has 14 amino acids. Looked up from germline, CDR1 is SGHVS and CDR2 is FQNEAQ. The chain's CDR3 is CASSLRGGNQPQHF. In DNA form, the CDR3 reads TGTGCCAGCAGCTTAAGAGGGGGAAACCAGCCCCAGCATTTT.

This clone was recorded only once. The chain has TRBV24-1 and TRBJ1-1; no firm D call. V shed 3 bases and J shed 11 bases, with 15 bases lying between them. The germline V gene encodes CDR1 KGHDR and CDR2 SFDVKD. This CDR3 is 13 amino acids long. Written as DNA, the CDR3 is TGTGCCACCAGTGATCCCCACTCGATCGGGGCTTTCTTT. The encoded protein is CATSDPHSIGAFF.

The chain uses TRBV5-4 and TRBJ2-6, with D uncertain. CDR1 and CDR2 from the germline V gene are SGHNT and YYREEE (reference sequence). The V end lost 1 base, the J end lost 4 bases, and 9 bases lay between the germline ends. There are 15 residues in the CDR3. CDR3 sequence reads: CASSLWSSGANVLTF. The CDR3 DNA follows: TGTGCCAGCAGCTTGTGGTCTTCCGGGGCCAACGTCCTGACTTTC.

The chain is built from TRBV7-2 and TRBJ1-4; 9 bases align to TRBD1. V gave up 3 bases and J gave up 7 bases; unmatched junction bases: 9. The CDR3 spans 16 residues. Per the germline V gene, CDR1 is SGHTA and CDR2 is FQGNSA. CDR3 amino acids: CASSFLPGQGGEKLFF. CDR3 nucleotides: TGTGCCAGCAGCTTCCTGCCGGGACAGGGAGGTGAAAAACTGTTTTTT.

The rearrangement uses TRBV7-2 and TRBJ1-3; TRBD1 is a possible D gene (6 bases). From germline, CDR1 is SGHTA and CDR2 FQGNSA. V dropped 5 bases and J dropped 2 bases, with 16 bases sitting between them. The CDR3 spans 16 residues. CDR3 coding DNA: TGTGCCAGCAGCCAGAACCCACAGGGCGCTGGAAACACCATATATTTT. Translation gives CASSQNPQGAGNTIYF.

DNA for the CDR3: TGTGCCAGCAGCCTAACAGGGGCCAATAAGTACGAGCAGTACTTC. Its translation is CASSLTGANKYEQYF. The chain recombines TRBV3-1 (or the pseudogene TRBV3-2) with TRBJ2-7; 7 bases fit TRBD1. Germline CDR1 reads LGHDT; CDR2 reads YNNKEL (reference sequence). The CDR3 has 15 residues. After removal of 4 bases from V and 4 bases from J, the junction contained 10 bases not matched to a gene.

This clone has only one observation. CDR3 bases: TGTGCCAGCACGGGATTAGGGGATAATGAAAAACTGTTTTTT. Translating gives CASTGLGDNEKLFF. The gene calls are TRBV27 and TRBJ1-4; D may be TRBD1 (5 bases). This CDR3 has 14 amino acids. Trimming left V 7 bases short and J 4 bases short, with 13 bases between. Germline V lookup: CDR1 MNHEY, CDR2 SMNVEV (reference sequence).

The chain links TRBV6-5 to TRBJ1-2; TRBD1 might be the D (5 bases). The CDR3 has 14 amino acids. In germline, CDR1 is MNHEY, CDR2 SVGAGI. V lost 0 bases to trimming and J lost 7 bases, with 12 bases between them. In DNA form, the CDR3 reads TGTGCCAGCAGTTACTCGGAAGGGGTGCGTGGCTACACCTTC. Encoded protein: CASSYSEGVRGYTF.

This chain connects TRBV2 to TRBJ2-7, with 10 bases aligning to TRBD1. V lost 6 bases to trimming and J lost 8 bases; unmatched junction nucleotides: 10. The CDR3 length is 14 residues. Germline CDR1 reads SNHLY; CDR2 reads FYNNEI. The CDR3 loop is CASSQGTGVPKQYF. The CDR3 coding sequence is TGTGCCAGCAGCCAAGGGACAGGGGTTCCTAAGCAGTACTTC.

The chain recombines TRBV13 with TRBJ2-7, with D hard to call. V shed 6 bases and J shed 2 bases, with 20 bases lying between them. This CDR3 is built from 16 residues. Germline V lookup: CDR1 PRHDT, CDR2 FYEKMQ (reference sequence). The CDR3 DNA sequence: TGTGCCAGCAGGACCCCCCCCTCCTTAGATACCTACGAGCAGTACTTC. Translating it yields CASRTPPSLDTYEQYF.

The chain couples TRBV14 to TRBJ2-1, with D unclear. The V gene's germline CDR1 is SGHDN and CDR2 FVKESK. Trimming took 2 bases from V and 5 from J, leaving 10 bases between them. CDR3 length: 14 amino acids. The chain's CDR3 is CASSQFGFNNEQFF. The CDR3 region has the DNA TGTGCCAGCAGCCAATTCGGTTTCAACAATGAGCAGTTCTTC. Drawing the rest from reference TRBV14 and TRBJ2-1, the complete variable domain is EAGVTQFPSHSVIEKGQTVTLRCDPISGHDNLYWYRRVMGKEIKFLLHFVKESKQDESGMPNNRFLAERTGGTYSTLKVQPAELEDSGVYFCASSQFGFNNEQFFGPGTRLTVL.

The V gene is TRBV7-2, the J gene TRBJ1-6; TRBD1 might be the D (6 bases). The CDR3 length is 13 residues. The germline V gene encodes CDR1 SGHTA and CDR2 FQGNSA. V was trimmed by 6 bases and J by 5 bases, leaving 8 bases between them. The CDR3 DNA follows: TGTGCCAGCAGGGGGGCCGATAATTCACCCCTCCACTTT. This translates into CASRGADNSPLHF. Looking up the rest from reference TRBV7-2 and TRBJ1-6 gives the full variable domain: GAGVSQSPSNKVTEKGKDVELRCDPISGHTALYWYRQSLGQGLEFLIYFQGNSAPDKSGLPSDRFSAERTGGSVSTLTIQRTQQEDSAVYLCASRGADNSPLHFGNGTRLTVT.

This clone has more than one count but fewer than ten. The chain is built from TRBV7-3 and TRBJ1-1; a possible D gene is TRBD1 (5 bases). The CDR3 sequence is 13 residues long. V lost 4 bases, J lost 1 base, and 7 bases lay in between. Germline CDR1 is SGHTA and CDR2 is FQGTGA. In DNA, the CDR3 is TGTGCCAGCAGCTCCCAGGGGAACACTGAAGCTTTCTTT. Protein sequence: CASSSQGNTEAFF. The entire variable domain, with the rest obtained from reference TRBV7-3 and TRBJ1-1, is as follows: GAGVSQTPSNKVTEKGKYVELRCDPISGHTALYWYRQSLGQGPEFLIYFQGTGAADDSGLPNDRFFAVRPEGSVSTLKIQRTERGDSAVYLCASSSQGNTEAFFGQGTRLTVV.

The rearrangement joins TRBV28 to TRBJ2-7, with 8 bases fitting TRBD2. This CDR3 has 15 amino acids. The junction had 14 bases not matched to a gene; V was cut back by 7 bases and J by 6 bases. Germline CDR1 MDHEN, CDR2 SYDVKM. CDR3 in amino acids: CASISGVGLALEQYF. The DNA for the CDR3 is TGTGCCAGCATCTCAGGCGTCGGACTAGCTCTCGAGCAGTACTTC.

The rearrangement links TRBV12-3 or TRBV12-4 to TRBJ1-1; D remains ambiguous. The CDR3 totals 13 residues. V lost 10 bases to trimming and J lost 3 bases, with 15 bases between them. Here the CDR3 reads CATRLRRDTEAFF. The CDR3, as DNA: TGTGCCACCAGGTTGCGGAGGGACACTGAAGCTTTCTTT.

V and J are TRBV27 and TRBJ1-5, with D tentatively TRBD1 (6 bases). This CDR3 has 13 residues. Germline assignment: CDR1 MNHEY and CDR2 SMNVEV (reference sequence). V was clipped by 3 bases and J by 5 bases, with 8 bases between them. The CDR3 region is CASSLRGDQPQHF. The CDR3 nucleotides are TGTGCCAGCAGTTTGAGGGGGGATCAGCCCCAGCATTTT.

The chain has TRBV19 and TRBJ2-4; D is possibly TRBD1 or TRBD2 (6 bases each). V was trimmed by 0 bases and J by 6 bases, leaving 15 bases between them. Germline V gene data show CDR1 as LNHDA and CDR2 as SQIVND (reference sequence). This CDR3 spans 16 amino acids. Here the CDR3 DNA reads TGTGCCAGTAGTATAGATCTTGGGGGGCGCTTAAACATTCAGTACTTC. Protein product: CASSIDLGGRLNIQYF. The full variable domain, its missing parts supplied by reference TRBV19 and TRBJ2-4, is DGGITQSPKYLFRKEGQNVTLSCEQNLNHDAMYWYRQDPGQGLRLIYYSQIVNDFQKGDIAEGYSVSREKKESFPLTVTSAQKNPTAFYLCASSIDLGGRLNIQYFGAGTRLSVL.

The chain uses TRBV5-5 and TRBJ2-7; D not certain. V was pared by 4 bases and J by 4 bases, with 12 bases between. Germline loops: CDR1 SGHKS, CDR2 YYEKEE (reference sequence). The length of the CDR3 is 13 residues. The CDR3 nucleotides read TGTGCCAGCAGCCTCATCCCTCCATACGAGCAGTACTTC. This translates into CASSLIPPYEQYF.

The V and J genes are TRBV5-4 and TRBJ2-5; D is perhaps TRBD1 or TRBD2 (6 bases each). The V gene's germline CDR1 is SGHNT and CDR2 YYREEE (reference sequence). This CDR3 contains 14 residues. V was shortened by 0 bases and J by 4 bases, with 10 bases between the two germline ends. The CDR3 DNA sequence: TGTGCCAGCAGCTTGGAGGGGGGAGGAGAGACCCAGTACTTC. It is translated as CASSLEGGGETQYF.

This chain links TRBV28 with TRBJ1-5; D not certain. There are 15 residues in the CDR3. CDR1 MDHEN and CDR2 SYDVKM come from the germline V gene. V lost 6 bases, J lost 2 bases, and 14 bases lay in between. The CDR3: CASRQAGIGNQPQHF. Written as DNA, the CDR3 is TGTGCCAGCAGGCAGGCCGGGATTGGCAATCAGCCCCAGCATTTT.

The CDR3 region is CASSLQGAVNTEAFF. In nucleotides, the CDR3 is TGTGCCAGCAGCCTACAGGGGGCCGTGAACACTGAAGCTTTCTTT. This chain joins TRBV5-6 and TRBJ1-1, with 9 nucleotides matching TRBD1. With V trimmed by 4 bases and J by 0 bases, 4 bases remained unmatched. CDR1 is SGHDT and CDR2 is YYEEEE in the germline V gene. The CDR3 consists of 15 residues.

The J gene is TRBJ2-1, the V gene TRBV5-1; 14 nucleotides line up with TRBD2. The V and J ends lost 4 bases and 8 bases, in that order; junction bases with no gene match: 8. This CDR3 spans 16 amino acids. Germline V lookup: CDR1 SGHRS, CDR2 YFSETQ. The CDR3 coding sequence is TGCGCCAGCAGCGCGGGACTAGCGGGAGTCGGAGATGAGCAGTTCTTC. This codes for CASSAGLAGVGDEQFF.

This chain connects TRBV9 to TRBJ2-1; D is tentatively TRBD1 or TRBD2 (6 bases each). Trimming took off 3 bases at V and 8 bases at J, with 15 bases between the two ends. This CDR3 comprises 14 residues. Germline V gene lookup returns CDR1 SGDLS and CDR2 YYNGEE. The CDR3 protein is CASSANGGEYEQFF. The CDR3 DNA reads as TGTGCCAGCAGCGCTAACGGGGGCGAGTATGAGCAGTTCTTC. Complete variable domain (other parts from reference TRBV9 and TRBJ2-1): DSGVTQTPKHLITATGQRVTLRCSPRSGDLSVYWYQQSLDQGLQFLIQYYNGEERAKGNILERFSAQQFPDLHSELNLSSLELGDSALYFCASSANGGEYEQFFGPGTRLTVL.

The rearrangement uses TRBV21-1 and TRBJ1-1; the table's TRBD1 call for D was not verified on the DNA. TRBV21-1 is assigned pseudogene status. This CDR3 has 14 residues. The CDR3 spells CASNRDRLLAEAFF. CDR3 DNA: TGTGCCAGCAACCGGGACAGGTTACTAGCTGAAGCTTTCTTT.